This T cell receptor beta chain was recovered during a study of shared clonotypes between healthy human individuals. Germline values: CDR1 LNHDA, CDR2 SQIVND (reference sequence). Trimming shortened V by 5 bases and J by 4 bases, and 18 bases separated the two germline ends. The length of the CDR3 is 15 residues. The method was immunoSEQ multiplex PCR; TCRdb's version includes in-frame clones alone and lacks a portion of them. Of some 630,000 clones listed, more than 70% are singletons. Material for sequencing was memory CD4+ T cells sorted from blood. Subset denoted: CD45RA-negative fraction. The receptor's source is a woman in her twenties or thirties in good health. The chain is built from TRBV19 and TRBJ2-7; a possible D gene is TRBD2 (6 bases). The chain's CDR3 is CASSAYSGGAYEQYF. The CDR3 DNA is TGTGCCAGTAGTGCCTACAGCGGCGGGGCTTACGAGCAGTACTTC.